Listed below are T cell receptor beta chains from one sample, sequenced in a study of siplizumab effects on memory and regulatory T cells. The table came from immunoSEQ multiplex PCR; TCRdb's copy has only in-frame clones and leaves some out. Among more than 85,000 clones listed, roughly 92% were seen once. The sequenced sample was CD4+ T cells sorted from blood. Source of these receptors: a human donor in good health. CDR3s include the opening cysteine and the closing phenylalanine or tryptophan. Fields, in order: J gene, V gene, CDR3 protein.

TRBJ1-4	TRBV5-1	CASSPGFGRYEKLFF
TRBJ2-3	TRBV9	CASSVGPRVDTDTQYF
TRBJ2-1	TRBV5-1	CASSGTSIDFRGDYNEQFF
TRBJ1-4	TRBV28	CASSSSRGKLELFF
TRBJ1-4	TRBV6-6	CASGVSREKLFF
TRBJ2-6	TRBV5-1	CASSLWDRSRSGANVLTF
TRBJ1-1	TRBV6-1	CASSEAGMDTEAFF
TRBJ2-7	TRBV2	CASSPHQGGGGRYF
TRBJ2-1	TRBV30	CAWSKRTGNEQFF
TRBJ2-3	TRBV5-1	CASSMGQGYDTQYF
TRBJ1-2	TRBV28	CASRYQGGNYGYTF
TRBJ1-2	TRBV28	CASSFGQGYGYTF
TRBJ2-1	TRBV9	CASSVRRALNEQFF
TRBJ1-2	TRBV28	CASSLMVDGYTF
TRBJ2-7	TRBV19	CASSTSTTSGPLYEQYF
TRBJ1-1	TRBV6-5	CASSYNFQLNTEAFF
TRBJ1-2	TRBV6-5	CASSPRQGPYGYTF
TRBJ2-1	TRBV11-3	CASSQDRNEQFF
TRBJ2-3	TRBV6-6	CASGGGVTDTQYF
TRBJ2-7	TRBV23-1	CASSQAGQGPFGQYF
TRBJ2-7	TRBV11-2	CASSLTGASEGEQYF
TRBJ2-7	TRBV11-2	CASSPTTSSLWEQYF
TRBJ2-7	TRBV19	CASSLYDRYEQYF
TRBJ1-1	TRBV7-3	CASSAGTEAFF
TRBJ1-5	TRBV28	CASSYNQPQHF
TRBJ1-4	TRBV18	CASSKGGTNEKLFF
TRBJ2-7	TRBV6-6	CASGDSPYEQYF
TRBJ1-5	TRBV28	CASRGTLGPQPQHF
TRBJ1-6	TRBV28	CASRDRVSSPLHF
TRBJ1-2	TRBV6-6	CASSYSMDRGYGYTF
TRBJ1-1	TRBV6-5	CASSYSSVGVTEAFF
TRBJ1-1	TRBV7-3	CASSRTGGATEAFF
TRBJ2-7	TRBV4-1	CASSQVERVSKQYF
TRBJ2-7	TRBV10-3	CAINPPYEQYF
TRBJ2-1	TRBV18	CASSLGLAGRNEQFF